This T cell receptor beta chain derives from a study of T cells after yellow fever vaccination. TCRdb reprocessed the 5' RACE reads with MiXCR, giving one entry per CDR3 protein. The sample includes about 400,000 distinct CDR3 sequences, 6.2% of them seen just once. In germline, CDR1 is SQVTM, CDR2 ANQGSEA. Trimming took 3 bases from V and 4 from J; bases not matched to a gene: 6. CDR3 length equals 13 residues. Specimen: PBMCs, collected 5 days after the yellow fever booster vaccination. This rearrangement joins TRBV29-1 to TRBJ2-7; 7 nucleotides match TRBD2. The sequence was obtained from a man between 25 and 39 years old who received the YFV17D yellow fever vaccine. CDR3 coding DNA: TGCAGCGTTGACAAAACGGGGGGATACGAGCAGTACTTC. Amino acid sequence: CSVDKTGGYEQYF.